The entry below describes one TCR beta chain. Its antigen is unknown. These data come from a study of OX40 agonist ivuxolimab in advanced cancers. As for the study in general: Of mixed ages from roughly 23 to 85 and averaging about 60 years, the group was about 80% male. Study-level results: Low normalized T-cell clonal expansion was additionally recorded for some nonresponders.

V was shortened by 0 bases and J by 5 bases, with 11 bases between the two germline ends. The length of the CDR3 is 15 residues. In germline, CDR1 is SGHRS, CDR2 YFSETQ. Assay used: immunoSEQ multiplex PCR; TCRdb lists only in-frame clones, some missing. The profile shows about 100,000 clones, about nine tenths of them singletons. The chain couples TRBV5-1 to TRBJ1-4; possible D gene TRBD1, 5 bases. The sequence derives from an adult with an advanced solid tumor such as melanoma, head and neck, liver or kidney cancer. The sample was CD4+ or CD8+ T cells sorted from blood, taken in a trial of the OX40 agonist ivuxolimab. The CDR3 loop reads CASSLVGATNEKLFF. CDR3 DNA sequence: TGCGCCAGCAGCTTGGTAGGGGCCACAAATGAAAAACTGTTTTTT.